This T cell receptor (beta chain) was captured by sequencing in a study of cytomegalovirus exposure and HLA in healthy donors. About the study: Earlier sequencing of 150 million to 200 million T cells yielded roughly 100 million unique TCR beta sequences. Study-wide findings and caveats: Cytomegalovirus association was listed for 150 to 200 TCR beta chains.

Germline V gene lookup returns CDR1 SGHAT and CDR2 FQNNGV. The CDR3 has 13 amino acids. V dropped 4 bases and J dropped 4; count of bases not matched to a gene: 1. For this clone: Antigen: not known.

This PCR relied on a set of 60 Vbeta primers and 13 Jbeta primers. Original analysis: Later, an analysis found 80 million or so unique TCR beta chains, and about 9.9 million of these were shared. Clones were read by immunoSEQ multiplex PCR, and TCRdb kept only the in-frame ones, dropping some. V, J and clone size were drawn from that table, and D and trimming were deduced from the DNA. The sample lists about 160,000 clones; around 84% were seen once. The donors comprised healthy bone marrow donors. Sequencing used PBMCs. This chain connects TRBV11-2 to TRBJ2-3; TRBD2 agrees at 8 bases. The sequence was collected from a man aged 18-30 years in good health and CMV-seropositive. CDR3 nucleotides: TGTGCCAGCAGCTGGACTAGCTCAGATACGCAGTATTTT. This codes for CASSWTSSDTQYF.